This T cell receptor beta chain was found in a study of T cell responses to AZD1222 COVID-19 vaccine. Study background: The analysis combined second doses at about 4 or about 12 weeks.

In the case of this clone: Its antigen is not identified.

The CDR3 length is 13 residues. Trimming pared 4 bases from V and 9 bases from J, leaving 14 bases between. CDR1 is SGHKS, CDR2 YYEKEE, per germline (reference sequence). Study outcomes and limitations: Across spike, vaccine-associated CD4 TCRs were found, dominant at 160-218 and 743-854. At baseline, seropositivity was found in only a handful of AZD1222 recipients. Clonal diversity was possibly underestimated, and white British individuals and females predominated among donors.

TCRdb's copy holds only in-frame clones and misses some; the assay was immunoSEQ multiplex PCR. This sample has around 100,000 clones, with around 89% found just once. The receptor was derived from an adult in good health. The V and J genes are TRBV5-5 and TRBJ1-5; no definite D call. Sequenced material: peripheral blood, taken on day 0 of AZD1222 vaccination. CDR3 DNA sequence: TGTGCCAGCAGCATTTGGTCCCACTGGCCCCAGCATTTT. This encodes CASSIWSHWPQHF.